Each of the 20 T cell receptor beta chains below was sequenced from the same sample in a study of blood T cell repertoires in COVID-19 (dated by TCRdb to 2019 to 2021). Libraries were constructed by the immunoSEQ multiplex PCR assay. What TCRdb holds here is the immuneACCESS table cut down to in-frame rearrangements. Part of the clones is not present; checked against another copy, under half of the missing clones reflect an unresolved V gene, and the others are unexplained. The sample table records tens of thousands of clones; around 80% of these occur just once. Jointly, the top ten make up 15% to 20% of the sample. Sequencing was done on a sample of peripheral blood. The origin of the receptors is a man in his sixties with acute or convalescent COVID-19.

This sequence joins TRBV10-3 and TRBJ2-7; the D is unclear. V lost 4 bases to trimming and J lost 1 base, with 5 bases between them. Germline V CDR1 and CDR2: ENHRY, SYGVKD. The CDR3 is 12 amino acids. Here the CDR3 DNA reads TGTGCCATCAGTGGCACATCCTACGAGCAGTACTTC. It encodes CAISGTSYEQYF.

The chain joins TRBV6-5 to TRBJ2-1; D is possibly TRBD2 (6 bases). The CDR3 extends over 15 amino acids. Per the germline V gene, CDR1 is MNHEY and CDR2 is SVGAGI. V dropped 8 bases and J dropped 8 bases, with 22 bases sitting between them. This CDR3 is CASFVAEGIRDEQFF. CDR3 bases: TGTGCCAGCTTTGTAGCGGAGGGAATTCGGGATGAGCAGTTCTTC.

The chain joins TRBV3-1 (or the pseudogene TRBV3-2) to TRBJ2-1, with 7 positions matching TRBD2. Germline CDR1 reads LGHDT; CDR2 reads YNNKEL (reference sequence). The ends lost 0 bases at V and 8 bases at J; junction bases unmatched: 7. The CDR3 extends over 15 amino acids. DNA for the CDR3: TGTGCCAGCAGCCAAGAGACTAGCAGCTGGTATGAGCAGTTCTTC. Translating gives CASSQETSSWYEQFF.

This rearrangement joins TRBV7-2 to TRBJ2-4, with D unclear. Germline lookup yields CDR1 SGHTA and CDR2 FQGNSA. Trimming took off 2 bases at V and 7 bases at J, with 12 bases between the two ends. The CDR3 totals 14 residues. The CDR3 sequence: CASSLPRLGNIQYF. The CDR3 DNA reads TGTGCCAGCAGCTTACCCAGACTTGGGAACATTCAGTACTTC.

The chain joins TRBV4-2 to TRBJ1-6, with D possibly matching TRBD1 (6 bases). This CDR3 contains 17 residues. Germline lookup yields CDR1 LGHNA and CDR2 YNFKEQ. The V end lost 3 bases, the J end lost 4 bases, and 16 bases lay between the germline ends. CDR3 nucleotides: TGTGCCAGCAGCCAGATCGGGGGGCAAAGGTATAATTCACCCCTCCACTTT. It translates to CASSQIGGQRYNSPLHF.

The chain joins TRBV24-1 to TRBJ2-5; 10 nucleotides line up with TRBD2. The trim removed 3 bases at V and 3 bases at J, leaving 6 bases unmatched. Germline CDR1 is KGHDR and CDR2 is SFDVKD. This CDR3 has 16 residues. The CDR3 nucleotides read TGTGCCACCAGTGATCCGGGACTAGCGAAAAAAGAGACCCAGTACTTC. It codes for CATSDPGLAKKETQYF.

V is TRBV7-9 and J is TRBJ2-1; possible D gene TRBD2, 5 bases. Trimming removed 4 bases from V and 0 bases from J, with 13 bases in between. The CDR3 spans 16 residues. Germline CDR1 is SEHNR and CDR2 is FQNEAQ (reference sequence). CDR3 amino acids: CASSYGLESSYNEQFF. As DNA, the CDR3 is TGTGCCAGCAGCTACGGACTGGAGAGCTCCTACAATGAGCAGTTCTTC. Based on the CDR3 plus reference TRBV7-9 and TRBJ2-1, the full variable domain is DTGVSQNPRHKITKRGQNVTFRCDPISEHNRLYWYRQTLGQGPEFLTYFQNEAQLEKSRLLSDRFSAERPKGSFSTLEIQRTEQGDSAMYLCASSYGLESSYNEQFFGPGTRLTVL.

The genes are TRBV19 and TRBJ1-5, with D possibly matching TRBD1 (6 bases). The CDR3 consists of 15 residues. V dropped 6 bases and J dropped 9 bases, with 21 bases sitting between them. Germline V gives CDR1 LNHDA, CDR2 SQIVND (reference sequence). CDR3 loop: CASSPGMTGIWPQHF. The CDR3 nucleotides are TGTGCCAGTAGCCCCGGGATGACAGGCATCTGGCCCCAGCATTTT.

This clone was counted only a few times. The rearrangement joins TRBV6-1 to TRBJ1-1; D remains unclear. The CDR3 is made up of 14 amino acids. V lost 0 bases to trimming and J lost 4 bases, with 9 bases between them. The V gene's germline CDR1 is MNHNS and CDR2 SASEGT. The CDR3 here is CASSEAPQITEAFF. The CDR3 bases are TGTGCCAGCAGTGAAGCGCCACAGATCACTGAAGCTTTCTTT.

The chain recombines TRBV6-1 with TRBJ1-2, with TRBD1 as a possible D gene (6 bases). Looked up from germline, CDR1 is MNHNS and CDR2 is SASEGT. The CDR3 loop spans 17 amino acids. Trimming removed 0 bases from V and 2 bases from J, with 16 bases in between. This CDR3 is CASSEARGGALNYGYTF. CDR3 DNA: TGTGCCAGCAGTGAAGCCCGAGGGGGGGCCCTCAACTATGGCTACACCTTC.

CDR3 amino acids: CATSPETVTGENEQFF. CDR3 DNA sequence: TGTGCCACCAGTCCCGAAACGGTGACAGGGGAAAATGAGCAGTTCTTC. The chain has TRBV24-1 and TRBJ2-1; 8 bases align to TRBD1. This CDR3 is 16 amino acids long. Trimming at V came to 6 bases and at J to 7 bases, leaving 13 bases not matched to a gene. Germline CDR1 is KGHDR and CDR2 is SFDVKD.

This chain connects TRBV27 to TRBJ1-4; 7 positions agree with TRBD1. This CDR3 comprises 21 residues. V was pared by 4 bases and J by 0 bases, with 20 bases of the junction left unmatched. Germline V CDR1 and CDR2: MNHEY, SMNVEV (reference sequence). In nucleotides, the CDR3 is TGTGCCAGCAGTTCCCGTCTTCCTGCGGACAGGAGACTTGCAACTAATGAAAAACTGTTTTTT. This codes for CASSSRLPADRRLATNEKLFF.

This clone was observed a few times. V is TRBV27 and J is TRBJ1-1; D call uncertain. This CDR3 is 12 amino acids long. V was cut by 5 bases and J by 11 bases, with 15 bases left in between. Germline loops: CDR1 MNHEY, CDR2 SMNVEV (reference sequence). CDR3 coding DNA: TGTGCCAGCAGTCCCCCGGGTGTAGAGGCTTTCTTT. Translation gives CASSPPGVEAFF.

This rearrangement joins TRBV6-2 or TRBV6-3 to TRBJ2-7; 8 bases map to TRBD2. Losses at the gene ends were 0 bases for V and 7 bases for J; bases not matched to a gene: 14. The germline V gene has CDR1 MNHEY and CDR2 SVGEGT. The CDR3 is 17 residues long. As DNA, the CDR3 is TGTGCCAGCAGTTACTCCCAAGGTACGGGAGGGCCTTATGAGCAGTACTTC. Translating it yields CASSYSQGTGGPYEQYF.

The genes are TRBV28 and TRBJ2-3, with a tentative D call TRBD2 (6 bases). Trimming removed 5 bases from V and 4 bases from J, with 13 bases in between. Germline V gene lookup returns CDR1 MDHEN and CDR2 SYDVKM. The CDR3 sequence is 14 residues long. This chain's CDR3 is CASSPQAGSDTQYF. CDR3 coding DNA: TGTGCCAGCAGTCCACAGGCGGGATCAGATACGCAGTATTTT.

The rearrangement uses TRBV28 and TRBJ2-3; 9 bases are a match to TRBD1. Germline-derived CDR1 and CDR2 are MDHEN and SYDVKM. V dropped 3 bases and J dropped 0; count of bases not matched to a gene: 4. This CDR3 spans 16 amino acids. The CDR3 sequence is CASSFTGGASTDTQYF. The CDR3 nucleotides are TGTGCCAGCAGTTTTACAGGGGGCGCTAGCACAGATACGCAGTATTTT.

This chain connects TRBV30 to TRBJ2-4, with a possible D match to TRBD2 (5 bases). CDR3 length equals 15 residues. Germline lookup yields CDR1 GTSNPN and CDR2 SVGIG (reference sequence). With 1 base removed from V and 0 bases from J, the gap between germline ends came to 10 bases. The CDR3 DNA sequence: TGTGCCTGGAGTGCGGGTAGCGTAGCCAAAAACATTCAGTACTTC. It translates to CAWSAGSVAKNIQYF. The variable domain in full, with the rest retrieved from reference TRBV30 and TRBJ2-4, is SQTIHQWPATLVQPVGSPLSLECTVEGTSNPNLYWYRQAAGRGLQLLFYSVGIGQISSEVPQNLSASRPQDRQFILSSKKLLLSDSGFYLCAWSAGSVAKNIQYFGAGTRLSVL.

This chain connects TRBV5-1 to TRBJ2-1; 7 bases are shared with TRBD2. The CDR3 length is 14 residues. The germline V gene encodes CDR1 SGHRS and CDR2 YFSETQ. V gave up 3 bases and J gave up 9 bases; unmatched junction bases: 9. CDR3 sequence: CASSSDGLVVEQFF. For the CDR3, the DNA is TGCGCCAGCAGCTCCGACGGACTAGTTGTTGAGCAGTTCTTC. Filled out from reference TRBV5-1 and TRBJ2-1, the complete variable domain reads KAGVTQTPRYLIKTRGQQVTLSCSPISGHRSVSWYQQTPGQGLQFLFEYFSETQRNKGNFPGRFSGRQFSNSRSEMNVSTLELGDSALYLCASSSDGLVVEQFFGPGTRLTVL.

The chain uses TRBV7-9 and TRBJ1-4; 9 bases match TRBD1. In germline, CDR1 is SEHNR, CDR2 FQNEAQ (reference sequence). The junction had 7 bases not matched to a gene; V was cut back by 0 bases and J by 8 bases. CDR3 length: 16 amino acids. In DNA form, the CDR3 reads TGTGCCAGCAGCTTAGCGCAAGGGACAGGGCCCGAAAAACTGTTTTTT. Protein sequence: CASSLAQGTGPEKLFF.

This clone was seen a handful of times. J is TRBJ2-1 and V is TRBV28; TRBD1 might be the D (6 bases). V was pared by 6 bases and J by 5 bases, with 14 bases between. CDR1 is MDHEN, CDR2 SYDVKM, per germline. The CDR3 has 14 residues. This CDR3 is CASRATGTNNEQFF. The DNA for the CDR3 is TGTGCCAGCAGGGCCACCGGGACAAACAATGAGCAGTTCTTC.